This T cell receptor beta chain originates from a study of molecular identifiers for immune sequencing clone quantification. Across the study: Five portions were made in replicates from RNA of 20,000 or 100,000 naive CD8 cells, and four underwent sequencing. Notes on the study in general: Spiked Jurkat TCR RNA equivalent to one cell was reportedly detectable in approximately 980,000 naive cells.

The CDR3 has 11 amino acids. CDR1 and CDR2 from the germline V gene are DFQATT and SNEGSKA (reference sequence). Naive CD8 T cell sorting was performed on the CD8+CD4-CCR7+CD45RA+ phenotype. On this clonotype itself: Its matching antigen is unknown. Germline and junction disagree at one end, which may indicate a read error.

Methods described previously were used for bulk TCR libraries, and listed TCR primers were applied. TCRdb re-called the PCR reads with MiXCR, one entry per CDR3 protein. The sample has under 350,000 distinct CDR3 sequences; roughly 24% are singletons. Sequencing input: naive CD8+ T cells from blood, with Jurkat cell RNA spiked in. The subset: FACS-sorted CD8+CD4-CCR7+CD45RA+ naive T cells. The TCR was taken from a human donor in good health. Some libraries in this study had Jurkat cell RNA spiked in. The chain joins TRBV20-1 to TRBJ2-2, with D maybe TRBD2 (6 bases). CDR3 residues: CSARVGGEPFF. CDR3 nucleotides: TGCAGTGCTAGAGTAGGAGGGGAGCCGTTTTTT.